This T cell receptor beta chain was identified during a study of CD8+ T cells in alopecia areata. TCR sequencing used cDNA made by reverse transcription of extracted RNA. Some clones are missing from TCRdb's copy, which holds only in-frame ones; the method was immunoSEQ multiplex PCR. The repertoire holds about 160,000 clones, with roughly 65% as singletons. Regarding the study as a whole: Only one nonresponder was present, which leaves the link between baseline CD8+ expansion and response uncertain. Researchers reported that TCR sharing among patients proved less clear than in mice, possibly HLA-linked.

Details on this clone: Its specificity is not known.

CDR3 length: 12 amino acids. Trimming cost V 1 base and J 13 bases, with 14 bases left between them. Germline V CDR1 and CDR2: LGHNA, YSLEER. Treatment noted: oral pan-JAK inhibitor, 5-10 mg twice daily. Here the sequenced sample was CD4+ T cells sorted from blood, taken at week 4, from a patient treated with tofacitinib. This sequence was found in a human donor with alopecia areata. This sequence joins TRBV4-3 and TRBJ2-7, with D possibly TRBD1 on 6 matching bases. The CDR3 coding sequence is TGCGCCAGCAGCCAAGTCTGGGCAGGGGCCTACTTC. It yields the protein CASSQVWAGAYF.